Shown below are 15 T cell receptor beta chains from a single sample sequenced in a study of blood T cell repertoires in COVID-19. TCRdb keeps only in-frame clones here, not all; method: immunoSEQ multiplex PCR. Seen here are 350,000 to 500,000 clones, approximately 90% observed once, and the top ten hold less than 1.5%. Input material: PBMCs or T cells enriched from blood (not recorded which). The origin of the receptors is a woman in her late teens or twenties who had been exposed to COVID-19.

V is TRBV28 and J is TRBJ2-3; 8 bases line up with TRBD2. Losses at the gene ends were 7 bases for V and 11 bases for J; bases not matched to a gene: 14. This CDR3 is 14 amino acids long. Germline CDR1 is MDHEN and CDR2 is SYDVKM. CDR3 region: CASIRGGLTAGQYF. CDR3 nucleotides: TGTGCCAGCATCCGGGGGGGCCTGACCGCCGGGCAGTATTTT.

V is TRBV12-3 or TRBV12-4 and J is TRBJ2-3; TRBD1 might be the D (5 bases). This CDR3 spans 13 amino acids. V was cut by 1 base and J by 6 bases, with 8 bases left in between. CDR3 nucleotides: TGTGCCAGCAGTTTAGAGGGGTCTGATACGCAGTATTTT. Translated: CASSLEGSDTQYF.

The chain uses TRBV28 and TRBJ1-2, with D maybe TRBD1 (5 bases). The CDR3 length is 10 residues. Germline V gives CDR1 MDHEN, CDR2 SYDVKM. V was pared by 6 bases and J by 8 bases, with 7 bases between. DNA for the CDR3: TGTGCCAGCAGAGGGGTAGGCTACACCTTC. Translated: CASRGVGYTF.

This chain uses TRBV5-5 with TRBJ1-2, with TRBD1 identical over 10 bases. The junction had 4 bases not matched to a gene; V was cut back by 4 bases and J by 7 bases. The CDR3 length is 13 residues. The V gene's germline CDR1 is SGHKS and CDR2 YYEKEE (reference sequence). The DNA of the CDR3 is TGTGCCAGCAGCCTAGGACAGGGGGTTGGCTACACCTTC. Translated: CASSLGQGVGYTF.

The gene calls are TRBV29-1 and TRBJ2-7; TRBD1 aligns across 9 bases. The V gene's germline CDR1 is SQVTM and CDR2 ANQGSEA. The V segment lost 3 bases and the J segment 4 bases; nucleotides outside the gene matches: 10. The CDR3 length is 15 residues. CDR3: CSVDRRWTGDYEQYF. In nucleotides, the CDR3 is TGCAGCGTTGATCGGAGATGGACAGGGGATTACGAGCAGTACTTC.

The chain joins TRBV24-1 to TRBJ2-5; 8 nucleotides match TRBD1. There are 17 residues in the CDR3. The germline gives CDR1 KGHDR, CDR2 SFDVKD. J was trimmed by 3 bases and V by 3 bases; bases with no gene match: 11. CDR3 coding DNA: TGTGCCACCAGTGATCTCCCGGGACAGGCGGAGAAAGAGACCCAGTACTTC. Amino acid sequence: CATSDLPGQAEKETQYF.

This clone came up once. This chain joins TRBV6-5 and TRBJ2-1; D might be TRBD1 (6 bases). The CDR3 extends over 11 amino acids. Germline CDR1 reads MNHEY; CDR2 reads SVGAGI. V was clipped by 7 bases and J by 10 bases, with 11 bases between them. The CDR3 loop is CASKQGREQFF. The DNA of the CDR3 is TGTGCCAGCAAACAGGGTAGAGAGCAGTTCTTC.

This rearrangement joins TRBV4-1 to TRBJ1-3; 8 positions match TRBD1. The V gene's germline CDR1 is MGHRA and CDR2 YSYEKL. The length of the CDR3 is 17 residues. After removal of 3 bases from V and 7 bases from J, the junction contained 14 bases not matched to a gene. CDR3 sequence reads: CASSQPQGAPPKNTIYF. The CDR3 DNA reads as TGCGCCAGCAGCCAGCCCCAGGGGGCGCCGCCTAAGAACACCATATATTTT.

This chain uses TRBV28 with TRBJ1-1, with a possible D match to TRBD1 (6 bases). This CDR3 is built from 15 residues. The germline CDR1 and CDR2 sequences are MDHEN and SYDVKM. Trimming stripped 5 bases from V and 0 bases from J, with 13 bases between. The CDR3 region is CASSIYRQVNTEAFF. The CDR3 coding sequence is TGTGCCAGCAGTATCTATCGACAGGTGAACACTGAAGCTTTCTTT.

The J gene is TRBJ1-2, the V gene TRBV15, with unresolved D. Trimming left V 4 bases short and J 0 bases short, with 9 bases between. Germline V gene data show CDR1 as LNHNV and CDR2 as YYDKDF (reference sequence). The CDR3 runs to 14 residues. CDR3 residues: CATSIGGTNYGYTF. The CDR3 nucleotides are TGTGCCACCAGCATCGGAGGAACTAACTATGGCTACACCTTC.

The chain carries TRBV12-3 or TRBV12-4 and TRBJ1-4; no clear D gene. The V and J ends lost 8 bases and 0 bases respectively, with 7 bases between them. CDR3 length: 13 residues. CDR3 nucleotides: TGTGCCAGCGGCGGAGCAACTAATGAAAAACTGTTTTTT. Translating gives CASGGATNEKLFF.

The CDR3 DNA reads as TGTGCCAGCAGCCAACCCATTGCGGGGGTCGGGCACGAGCAGTACTTC. This sequence encodes CASSQPIAGVGHEQYF. The genes are TRBV4-2 and TRBJ2-7, with TRBD2 identical over 7 bases. Trimming removed 2 bases from V and 5 bases from J; junction bases left unmatched: 12. Germline V lookup: CDR1 LGHNA, CDR2 YNFKEQ. The CDR3 has 16 residues.

The chain recombines TRBV9 with TRBJ2-1, with D tentatively TRBD1 (5 bases). The CDR3 totals 15 residues. Trimming took 0 bases from V and 4 from J, leaving 11 bases between them. The germline gives CDR1 SGDLS, CDR2 YYNGEE. DNA of the CDR3: TGTGCCAGCAGCGTAGCGCCGACAGTGTACAATGAGCAGTTCTTC. It specifies CASSVAPTVYNEQFF. Full variable domain (remainder filled in from reference TRBV9 and TRBJ2-1): DSGVTQTPKHLITATGQRVTLRCSPRSGDLSVYWYQQSLDQGLQFLIQYYNGEERAKGNILERFSAQQFPDLHSELNLSSLELGDSALYFCASSVAPTVYNEQFFGPGTRLTVL.

The chain recombines TRBV7-3 with TRBJ1-1, with D uncertain. Germline CDR1 is SGHTA and CDR2 is FQGTGA. The CDR3 totals 14 residues. V shed 0 bases and J shed 1 base, with 6 bases lying between them. The CDR3 sequence is CASSLTPGNTEAFF. The CDR3, as DNA: TGTGCCAGCAGCTTAACCCCAGGGAACACTGAAGCTTTCTTT. The full variable domain, rest sourced from reference TRBV7-3 and TRBJ1-1, is GAGVSQTPSNKVTEKGKYVELRCDPISGHTALYWYRQSLGQGPEFLIYFQGTGAADDSGLPNDRFFAVRPEGSVSTLKIQRTERGDSAVYLCASSLTPGNTEAFFGQGTRLTVV.

This clone was recorded only once. This chain uses TRBV6-5 with TRBJ1-2; no definite D call. With 6 bases removed from V and 8 bases from J, the gap between germline ends came to 16 bases. CDR3 length: 13 amino acids. CDR1 MNHEY and CDR2 SVGAGI come from the germline V gene. The chain's CDR3 is CASSLPRRGGYTF. Here the CDR3 DNA reads TGTGCCAGCAGCTTACCCCGCCGTGGCGGCTACACCTTC.